Sequencing of this TCR beta chain was carried out in a study of cytotoxic CD8 clonotypes in ibrutinib-treated CLL. Only in-frame clones appear in the TCRdb table, and some are missing; sequencing was by immunoSEQ multiplex PCR. There are approximately 280,000 clones in the sample; roughly 76% occur only once, and about 6% lies in the top ten. The germline V gene encodes CDR1 MRHNA and CDR2 SNTAGT. This CDR3 contains 15 residues. V shed 6 bases, J shed 6 bases, and the junction held 3 bases outside the gene matches. This chain connects TRBV6-4 to TRBJ1-6, with 12 bases matching TRBD1. Material: PBMCs, obtained at disease progression, from a patient treated with ibrutinib. This clonotype was obtained from a human donor with chronic lymphocytic leukemia. The CDR3 sequence: CASRGQGASNSPLHF. As DNA, the CDR3 is TGTGCCAGCAGGGGACAGGGGGCCTCTAATTCACCCCTCCACTTT.